This passage covers 16 T cell receptor beta chains from one sample sequenced in a study of cytomegalovirus exposure and HLA in healthy donors. The PCR contained 60 Vbeta and 13 Jbeta primers. Clones were sequenced by immunoSEQ multiplex PCR, and TCRdb holds only the in-frame ones, with some missing. The sample yields a few hundred thousand clones, about 80% seen once. The sample was PBMCs. These receptors all come from a woman in her twenties or thirties in good health and CMV-seronegative.

This clone was seen only once. The chain combines TRBV30 with TRBJ1-3; D gene ambiguous. The CDR3 is made up of 13 amino acids. Trimming stripped 4 bases from V and 0 bases from J, with 7 bases between. Germline V lookup: CDR1 GTSNPN, CDR2 SVGIG (reference sequence). In DNA, the CDR3 is TGTGCCTGGAACTTCTTCTCTGGAAACACCATATATTTT. Encoded protein: CAWNFFSGNTIYF.

V and J are TRBV2 and TRBJ1-5, with 9 nucleotides matching TRBD1. Germline V gene sequence: CDR1 SNHLY, CDR2 FYNNEI. This CDR3 has 12 residues. The V and J ends lost 10 bases and 10 bases, in that order; junction bases with no gene match: 8. The CDR3 protein is CAKRDRDGPQHF. CDR3 sequence (DNA): TGTGCCAAACGGGACAGGGATGGACCCCAGCATTTT.

This clone has a handful of counts. V usage is TRBV19 and J usage is TRBJ1-5, with D perhaps TRBD1 (5 bases). V was trimmed by 4 bases and J by 0 bases, leaving 13 bases between them. The CDR3 sequence is 16 residues long. Germline CDR1 reads LNHDA; CDR2 reads SQIVND (reference sequence). The CDR3 coding sequence is TGTGCCAGTAGTACGAAGACAGTTTATAGCAATCAGCCCCAGCATTTT. Its protein product is CASSTKTVYSNQPQHF.

This rearrangement joins TRBV27 to TRBJ1-5, with 9 bases aligning to TRBD1. Germline V lookup: CDR1 MNHEY, CDR2 SMNVEV (reference sequence). The length of the CDR3 is 15 residues. The trim removed 6 bases at V and 5 bases at J, leaving 8 bases unmatched. The DNA for the CDR3 is TGTGCCAGCAGCTCCGGCACAGGGGGCTATCAGCCCCAGCATTTT. Encoded protein: CASSSGTGGYQPQHF.

The rearrangement joins TRBV2 to TRBJ2-7, with a weak D call TRBD1 (5 bases). The V end lost 2 bases, the J end lost 6 bases, and 11 bases lay between the germline ends. Germline V gene sequence: CDR1 SNHLY, CDR2 FYNNEI. The CDR3 is 13 residues long. Written as DNA, the CDR3 is TGTGCCAGCAGTGAATACAGGTCTGGCGAGCAGTACTTC. This codes for CASSEYRSGEQYF.

J is TRBJ2-5 and V is TRBV5-4; D is uncertain. The V end lost 4 bases, the J end lost 5 bases, and 9 bases lay between the germline ends. Germline V gives CDR1 SGHNT, CDR2 YYREEE (reference sequence). This CDR3 is built from 12 residues. The CDR3 reads CASSPNWETQYF. In nucleotides, the CDR3 is TGTGCCAGCAGCCCGAACTGGGAGACCCAGTACTTC.

The chain recombines TRBV11-2 with TRBJ1-2, with a tentative D call TRBD1 (5 bases). Germline CDR1 and CDR2: SGHAT and FQNNGV. The CDR3 contains 12 residues. Trimming cost V 2 bases and J 14 bases, with 15 bases left between them. The CDR3 sequence is CASSLNRLGGTF. CDR3 nucleotide sequence: TGTGCCAGCAGCTTAAATCGACTGGGGGGGACCTTC.

V is TRBV9 and J is TRBJ2-3; TRBD2 matches at 8 bases. Trimming at V came to 0 bases and at J to 6 bases, leaving 6 bases not matched to a gene. Germline values: CDR1 SGDLS, CDR2 YYNGEE. This CDR3 is built from 15 residues. CDR3 DNA sequence: TGTGCCAGCAGCGTAGACAGCGGGGGCCGGGATACGCAGTATTTT. It yields the protein CASSVDSGGRDTQYF.

The chain uses TRBV9 and TRBJ2-1; TRBD2 is a possible D gene (7 bases). From germline, CDR1 is SGDLS and CDR2 YYNGEE. This CDR3 is 15 amino acids long. The germline V and J ends were trimmed by 0 bases and 4 bases, with 11 bases remaining between them. CDR3 coding DNA: TGTGCCAGCAGCGTAGGTCGGGGGGCTTACAATGAGCAGTTCTTC. It yields the protein CASSVGRGAYNEQFF.

CDR3 in amino acids: CASSSRQETQYF. DNA of the CDR3: TGTGCCAGCAGCTCTCGACAGGAGACCCAGTACTTC. This rearrangement joins TRBV11-1 to TRBJ2-5; tentatively, D is TRBD1 (5 bases). Deletions cut 4 bases from V and 5 bases from J, with 8 bases between. Germline values: CDR1 SGHAT, CDR2 FQDESV (reference sequence). The CDR3 sequence is 12 residues long.

The rearrangement links TRBV5-1 to TRBJ2-1; D may be TRBD1 (7 bases). Trimming stripped 4 bases from V and 4 bases from J, with 18 bases between. Germline CDR1 and CDR2: SGHRS and YFSETQ. The CDR3 has 16 residues. The CDR3 loop reads CASSLGGGTLYNEQFF. CDR3 DNA: TGCGCCAGCAGCCTTGGAGGGGGCACCCTTTACAATGAGCAGTTCTTC. Full variable domain (outside the CDR3, taken from reference TRBV5-1 and TRBJ2-1): KAGVTQTPRYLIKTRGQQVTLSCSPISGHRSVSWYQQTPGQGLQFLFEYFSETQRNKGNFPGRFSGRQFSNSRSEMNVSTLELGDSALYLCASSLGGGTLYNEQFFGPGTRLTVL.

The CDR3 loop is CASKGEHEQFF. In DNA, the CDR3 is TGTGCCAGCAAGGGGGAGCATGAGCAGTTCTTC. The chain links TRBV6-5 to TRBJ2-1; maybe TRBD1 (6 bases). CDR3 size: 11 residues. Deletions cut 7 bases from V and 8 bases from J, with 9 bases between. Germline V gene sequence: CDR1 MNHEY, CDR2 SVGAGI.

The chain couples TRBV4-1 to TRBJ2-1, with D possibly TRBD2 on 5 matching bases. CDR1 and CDR2 (germline): MGHRA, YSYEKL. The germline V and J ends were trimmed by 6 bases and 8 bases, with 17 bases remaining between them. There are 14 residues in the CDR3. The CDR3 nucleotides read TGCGCCAGCAGTCCAGCCTCCGGGATCGATGAGCAGTTCTTC. It yields the protein CASSPASGIDEQFF.

The rearrangement joins TRBV5-4 to TRBJ1-1; D call uncertain. The V gene lost 0 bases and the J gene lost 0 bases, with 9 bases spanning the gap. The CDR3 length is 15 residues. CDR1 and CDR2 from the germline V gene are SGHNT and YYREEE (reference sequence). The CDR3 DNA follows: TGTGCCAGCAGCTTGGATCCACTTTTGAACACTGAAGCTTTCTTT. This codes for CASSLDPLLNTEAFF.

J is TRBJ2-7 and V is TRBV4-1, with D possibly matching TRBD2 (5 bases). The length of the CDR3 is 15 residues. Trimming removed 1 base at V and 2 bases at J, with 12 bases between. Germline CDR1 reads MGHRA; CDR2 reads YSYEKL. As DNA, the CDR3 is TGCGCCAGCAGCCAAGTCGGAGCGGCACCCTACGAGCAGTACTTC. It codes for CASSQVGAAPYEQYF.

CDR3 nucleotides: TGTGCCAGCAGCCAAAGGGACTACTCCTACGAGCAGTACTTC. Its protein product is CASSQRDYSYEQYF. V usage is TRBV7-9 and J usage is TRBJ2-7; TRBD2 agrees at 7 bases. Germline V gene data show CDR1 as SEHNR and CDR2 as FQNEAQ (reference sequence). Germline trimming cut 5 bases from V and 0 bases from J; bases unmatched to any gene: 4. This CDR3 has 14 residues.